One T cell receptor beta chain is described in this entry. The target antigen is unknown. The data were taken from a study of graft-versus-host responses after intestinal transplantation. Assay used: immunoSEQ multiplex PCR; TCRdb lists only in-frame clones, some missing. The sample contains roughly 98,000 clones, about 93% of which appear only once. The CDR3 is 15 amino acids. The germline V gene has CDR1 MNHEY and CDR2 SMNVEV (reference sequence). The ends lost 2 bases at V and 3 bases at J; junction bases unmatched: 4. Sequencing was performed on unstimulated CD8+ T cells sorted from spleen or lymph node cells, taken before transplant. The gene calls are TRBV27 and TRBJ2-7; 10 nucleotides agree with TRBD1. This receptor was identified in a human donor who was the organ donor for an intestinal transplant. The CDR3 DNA reads TGTGCCAGCAGTTTACGGGGACAGGGGATCTACGAGCAGTACTTC. Protein sequence: CASSLRGQGIYEQYF.